This TCR beta chain originates from a study of shared clonotypes between healthy human individuals. TCRdb keeps only in-frame clones here, not all; method: immunoSEQ multiplex PCR. The sample shows 1.6 million or so clones, 96% of them seen only once. The CDR3 is 15 amino acids. V gave up 5 bases and J gave up 4 bases; unmatched junction bases: 10. From germline, CDR1 is SGHTA and CDR2 FQGNSA. The sequence was obtained from a man aged 25 to 45 in good health. Material for sequencing was naive CD4+ T cells sorted from blood. Described subset: CD45RA+ positively selected. This chain uses TRBV7-2 with TRBJ1-1, with TRBD1 identical over 7 bases. The CDR3 bases are TGTGCCAGCAGCCCACAGACAGGGACCGCCACTGAAGCTTTCTTT. This sequence encodes CASSPQTGTATEAFF.